A selection of T cell receptor beta chains follows, all from one sample in a study of blood T cells in healthy people across ages. TCRdb re-derived calls from the 5' RACE reads in MiXCR, one entry per CDR3 protein. This sample has some 760,000 distinct CDR3 sequences; around 25% occur once, and the top ten carry 3% to 4.5%. These data are also associated with another study on T cells of mothers and their children.

Sequenced material: blood. The receptors shown here come from a boy under 18 in good health. Both conserved end residues are part of each CDR3. The order of the fields is V gene, D gene, CDR3 length, J gene, clone size, CDR3 DNA, CDR3 protein. The D gene is left open where the match is weak. Only some rows state a clone size, as once, few, many or a class for expanded clones.

>TRBV2|.|14|TRBJ2-2|few
TGTGCCAGCAGGAGTTCGTCTAATCACGGGGAGCTGTTTTTT
CASRSSSNHGELFF
>TRBV11-2|.|13|TRBJ2-3|.
TGTGCCAGCAGCCCAATTCGTATTGATACGCAGTATTTT
CASSPIRIDTQYF
>TRBV25-1|.|14|TRBJ1-6|.
TGTGCCAGCAGAGCAGACACGTATAATTCACCCCTCCACTTT
CASRADTYNSPLHF
>TRBV7-9|.|16|TRBJ1-4|.
TGTGCCAGCAGCTTAGGACAGGCTCGGTCTAATGAAAAACTGTTTTTT
CASSLGQARSNEKLFF
>TRBV20-1|TRBD2|18|TRBJ2-4|once
TGCAGTGCCGAGGGGCTTGGGACTAGCGGGGGGATAGGAAACATTCAGTACTTC
CSAEGLGTSGGIGNIQYF
>TRBV20-1|.|13|TRBJ2-7|few
TGCAGTGCTAGCCGGGACAACTCCTACGAGCAGTACTTC
CSASRDNSYEQYF
>TRBV10-3|TRBD2|17|TRBJ2-1|.
TGTGCCATCAGTGAGTCTCTCCTAGCGGGGGCATACAATGAGCAGTTCTTC
CAISESLLAGAYNEQFF
>TRBV4-3|TRBD1|14|TRBJ2-3|.
TGCGCCAGCAGCACAGGGGGTTTTGCGGATACGCAGTATTTT
CASSTGGFADTQYF
>TRBV12-3/TRBV12-4|.|16|TRBJ2-4|.
TGTGCCAGCAGTCTCGATCCGGGACGGACGATCAACATTCAGTACTTC
CASSLDPGRTINIQYF
>TRBV2|.|17|TRBJ1-5|few
TGTGCCAGCAGTGAGTTGGGGGGGGGCTATAGCAATCAGCCCCAGCATTTT
CASSELGGGYSNQPQHF
>TRBV4-3|.|16|TRBJ2-2|few
TGCGCCAGCAGCCAAGAGAGCAAAAGTGGGGCCGGGGAGCTGTTTTTT
CASSQESKSGAGELFF
>TRBV7-9|.|13|TRBJ2-7|.
TGTGCCAGCAGTCAGGGCCTCCGCGGCGAGCAGTACTTC
CASSQGLRGEQYF
>TRBV20-1|.|15|TRBJ1-5|few
TGCAGTGCTAACCGCGGCGGGTCGGAATATCAGCCCCAGCATTTT
CSANRGGSEYQPQHF
>TRBV11-2|TRBD1|15|TRBJ2-7|.
TGTGCCAGCAAAGGGCTAGGGACAGGGTCCTACGAGCAGTACTTC
CASKGLGTGSYEQYF
>TRBV28|.|13|TRBJ1-1|.
TGTGCCAGCAGTTTGGGGAGGCAGGTTGAAGCTTTCTTT
CASSLGRQVEAFF
>TRBV9|TRBD2|15|TRBJ2-2|.
TGTGCCAGCAGCGTAGACGGGGGGGGCACCGGGGAGCTGTTTTTT
CASSVDGGGTGELFF
>TRBV6-4|TRBD2|15|TRBJ2-3|.
TGTGCCAGCAGTGACCCGTCGACTAGCGGGGGAAAACTGTATTTT
CASSDPSTSGGKLYF
>TRBV4-2|.|17|TRBJ2-7|.
TGTGCCAGCAGCCAGGAGTACACGGGACTGAGCTCCTACGAGCAGTACTTC
CASSQEYTGLSSYEQYF
>TRBV20-1|TRBD2|17|TRBJ2-1|.
TGCAGTGCTAGATGGCTAGCGGGGGGGCCCCCCTACAATGAGCAGTTCTTC
CSARWLAGGPPYNEQFF
>TRBV6-5|.|15|TRBJ2-7|.
TGTGCCAGCAGTTTAACAGCCGGGACGATGAACGAGCAGTACTTC
CASSLTAGTMNEQYF
>TRBV4-2|.|16|TRBJ2-1|.
TGTGCCAGCAGCCAAGACGAAGCGGGTGACCCCAATGAGCAGTTCTTC
CASSQDEAGDPNEQFF
>TRBV4-1|.|18|TRBJ1-6|.
TGCGCCAGCAGCCAAGACGCCGCGGGGGCCCTCTATAATTCACCCCTCCACTTT
CASSQDAAGALYNSPLHF
>TRBV3-1|TRBD1|17|TRBJ2-5|once
TGTGCCAGCAGGCCAGGGTACCGAACAGGGGGGAGAGAGACCCAGTACTTC
CASRPGYRTGGRETQYF
>TRBV2|.|15|TRBJ2-2|.
TGTGCCAGCAGTGAGAGGGTCGCGAACACCGGGGAGCTGTTTTTT
CASSERVANTGELFF
>TRBV7-2|.|17|TRBJ1-3|.
TGTGCCAGCAGCTTAGCGGGCAGGAGTTACTCTGGAAACACCATATATTTT
CASSLAGRSYSGNTIYF
>TRBV7-6|.|18|TRBJ2-3|few
TGTGCCAGCAGCTTAGCGTGGATTGAGGAGACAGAAGGAGATACGCAGTATTTT
CASSLAWIEETEGDTQYF
>TRBV7-2|TRBD2|14|TRBJ2-7|few
TGTGCCAGCAGCTTGGGACTAGCGTCCGGCGAGCAGTACTTC
CASSLGLASGEQYF
>TRBV15|TRBD2|11|TRBJ2-5|.
TGTGCCACCAGCGACCAAGCGGGAGTGTTCTTC
CATSDQAGVFF
>TRBV10-2|.|11|TRBJ2-1|.
TGCGCCAGCAGTGATGCCAATGAGCAGTTCTTC
CASSDANEQFF
>TRBV12-3/TRBV12-4|.|14|TRBJ2-5|.
TGTGCCAGCAGTCAAGGGACTCCGGCCCAGACCCAGTACTTC
CASSQGTPAQTQYF
>TRBV7-9|.|19|TRBJ2-4|.
TGTGCCAGCAGCTTAGCGCCCATCGGGACTGCATTAGCCAAAAACATTCAGTACTTC
CASSLAPIGTALAKNIQYF
>TRBV10-3|TRBD2|17|TRBJ2-1|few
TGTGCCATCAGCAAGGCGGGGGCGGGGGGCTCCTACAATGAGCAGTTCTTC
CAISKAGAGGSYNEQFF
>TRBV4-2|.|15|TRBJ2-7|.
TGTGCCAGCAGCCGGGGGACTCTAAACTCCTACGAGCAGTACTTC
CASSRGTLNSYEQYF
>TRBV7-7|.|15|TRBJ2-5|few
TGTGCTAGCAGCACATTCGGGAGCGATCAAGAGACCCAGTACTTC
CASSTFGSDQETQYF
>TRBV5-1|.|14|TRBJ2-7|.
TGCGCCAGCAGTCCGGGACAAGTACCGTCCGAGCAGTACTTC
CASSPGQVPSEQYF
>TRBV9|TRBD2|16|TRBJ2-1|.
TGTGCCAGCAGCGTAGGGTCCAGCGGGGGAAAGAATGAGCAGTTCTTC
CASSVGSSGGKNEQFF